This TCR beta chain was profiled in a study of blood T cells in healthy people across ages. For every donor, a draw yielded approximately 9.8 milliliters of peripheral blood. Total RNA extracted from each sample amounted to at least 5 micrograms. This clonotype was detected many times. Germline trimming cut 1 base from V and 7 bases from J; bases unmatched to any gene: 15. There are 17 residues in the CDR3. Germline loops: CDR1 SGDLS, CDR2 YYNGEE. Combining a sample-barcoded 5' primer with a J-beta primer mix, a second PCR ran for roughly 6 to 12 cycles. Every cDNA was tagged by a template-switch adaptor with 12 random nucleotides. TCRdb reanalysed the 5' RACE reads using MiXCR and keeps one entry per CDR3 protein. The sample shows around 870,000 distinct CDR3 sequences, 29% of them seen only once.

This clonotype originated in an elderly woman in good health. The chain has TRBV9 and TRBJ2-5; 8 positions agree with TRBD2. The sample taken for sequencing was blood. The DNA of the CDR3 is TGTGCCAGCAGCGTACAGCCAGCGGGTCTCGCGGGAGGGACCCAGTACTTC. It yields the protein CASSVQPAGLAGGTQYF.